What follows are 32 T cell receptor beta chains derived from one specimen sequenced in a study of T cell responses to AZD1222 COVID-19 vaccine. The repertoire was sequenced with immunoSEQ multiplex PCR; TCRdb's copy has only in-frame clones and lacks some. This table has 110,000 to 150,000 clones, almost 90% appearing once. Sequenced material: peripheral blood, taken on day 0 of AZD1222 vaccination. The receptors were sampled from an adult in good health.

The CDR3: CASRSGNPPEAFF. In DNA, the CDR3 is TGTGCCAGCAGGTCAGGGAATCCGCCCGAAGCTTTCTTT. The chain uses TRBV12-3 or TRBV12-4 and TRBJ1-1; a possible D gene is TRBD1 (5 bases). The V end lost 6 bases, the J end lost 8 bases, and 16 bases lay between the germline ends. The CDR3 spans 13 residues.

The rearrangement links TRBV12-5 to TRBJ2-3; TRBD1 matches at 7 bases. This CDR3 is 16 amino acids long. The germline gives CDR1 LGHNT, CDR2 FRNRAP. Losses at the gene ends were 5 bases for V and 5 bases for J; bases not matched to a gene: 13. In DNA, the CDR3 is TGTGCTAGTGGTCCCGGGACAGCCGGCAACGGAGATACGCAGTATTTT. This codes for CASGPGTAGNGDTQYF.

The gene calls are TRBV6-5 and TRBJ1-3; maybe TRBD1 (6 bases). The CDR3 contains 15 residues. Trimming stripped 6 bases from V and 0 bases from J, with 12 bases between. CDR1 MNHEY and CDR2 SVGAGI come from the germline V gene. The CDR3 nucleotides read TGTGCCAGCAGGCTTACAGGGCTCTCTGGAAACACCATATATTTT. It codes for CASRLTGLSGNTIYF.

CDR3 coding DNA: TGCAGCGTCGCCAGAGGAGGGGCCTTCTACGAGCAGTACTTC. As protein: CSVARGGAFYEQYF. This chain joins TRBV29-1 and TRBJ2-7; D possibly corresponds to TRBD2 (6 bases). The CDR3 spans 14 residues. The germline V and J ends were trimmed by 6 bases and 3 bases, with 18 bases remaining between them. The germline CDR1 and CDR2 sequences are SQVTM and ANQGSEA.

With regard to this clone: The same CDR3 arises from other DNA sequences in this sample as well. V and J are TRBV15 and TRBJ1-5; D unclear. The germline V gene has CDR1 LNHNV and CDR2 YYDKDF (reference sequence). The CDR3 length is 12 residues. The V end was cut by 1 base, the J end by 5 bases, with 3 bases between. The CDR3 DNA follows: TGTGCCACCAGCAGAGCAGATCAGCCCCAGCATTTT. Protein: CATSRADQPQHF.

V gene TRBV5-6 combines with J gene TRBJ1-3; unclear D gene. Germline V gives CDR1 SGHDT, CDR2 YYEEEE. The CDR3 loop spans 14 amino acids. Trimming cost V 6 bases and J 0 bases, with 10 bases left between them. The DNA of the CDR3 is TGTGCCAGCACCCGCCGGAGCTCTGGAAACACCATATATTTT. The encoded protein is CASTRRSSGNTIYF. Combining the CDR3 with reference TRBV5-6 and TRBJ1-3 gives the whole variable domain DAGVTQSPTHLIKTRGQQVTLRCSPKSGHDTVSWYQQALGQGPQFIFQYYEEEERQRGNFPDRFSGHQFPNYSSELNVNALLLGDSALYLCASTRRSSGNTIYFGEGSWLTVV.

The chain joins TRBV15 to TRBJ2-1; 8 bases fit TRBD1. The CDR3 covers 17 residues. Looked up from germline, CDR1 is LNHNV and CDR2 is YYDKDF (reference sequence). V shed 1 base and J 4 bases; nucleotides not matched to a gene: 9. CDR3 in DNA: TGTGCCACCAGCAGAGCGCGAACAGGGGGTCAATACAATGAGCAGTTCTTC. Its translation is CATSRARTGGQYNEQFF.

This sequence joins TRBV27 and TRBJ2-7; D remains ambiguous. Germline V gene sequence: CDR1 MNHEY, CDR2 SMNVEV (reference sequence). The V and J ends lost 4 bases and 0 bases respectively, with 10 bases between them. The CDR3 extends over 14 amino acids. The CDR3 DNA sequence: TGTGCCAGCAGTTACCAAGTGGCCTCCTACGAGCAGTACTTC. Protein: CASSYQVASYEQYF.

This chain uses TRBV7-3 with TRBJ1-1, with TRBD1 as a possible D gene (6 bases). Germline V gene data show CDR1 as SGHTA and CDR2 as FQGTGA. Trimming shortened V by 3 bases and J by 1 base, and 9 bases separated the two germline ends. The CDR3 spans 14 residues. CDR3 in amino acids: CASSLTGSNTEAFF. CDR3 nucleotide sequence: TGTGCCAGCAGCTTGACAGGTTCGAACACTGAAGCTTTCTTT.

The chain couples TRBV18 to TRBJ1-1; D is unresolved. Germline values: CDR1 KGHSH, CDR2 LQKENI. The length of the CDR3 is 14 residues. Trimming shortened V by 5 bases and J by 4 bases, and 14 bases separated the two germline ends. Written as DNA, the CDR3 is TGTGCCAGCTCAAGTGGGAGGATGAGCACTGAAGCTTTCTTT. Protein sequence: CASSSGRMSTEAFF.

V and J are TRBV5-4 and TRBJ2-7; tentative D call: TRBD2 (6 bases). CDR1 is SGHNT and CDR2 is YYREEE in the germline V gene (reference sequence). The CDR3 extends over 14 amino acids. V lost 4 bases and J 6 bases, leaving 17 bases between the germline ends. The CDR3 DNA reads TGTGCCAGCAGCGGGGGACTCCCCAAACCCGAGCAGTACTTC. It translates to CASSGGLPKPEQYF.

The rearrangement uses TRBV29-1 and TRBJ2-7; maybe TRBD2 (5 bases). This CDR3 has 13 amino acids. Germline V gene data show CDR1 as SQVTM and CDR2 as ANQGSEA. The V and J ends lost 7 bases and 0 bases respectively, with 13 bases between them. The CDR3 protein is CSGLAASSYEQYF. The CDR3 nucleotides are TGCAGCGGTCTAGCTGCTAGCTCCTACGAGCAGTACTTC.

The V gene is TRBV10-3, the J gene TRBJ2-7, with D perhaps being TRBD1 or TRBD2 (5 bases each). V shed 6 bases and J shed 7 bases, with 16 bases lying between them. There are 13 residues in the CDR3. CDR1 and CDR2 (germline): ENHRY, SYGVKD. Here the CDR3 DNA reads TGTGCCATCAGGTTGGCCAGGGAGTCAGAGCAGTACTTC. Translated, it gives CAIRLARESEQYF.

The chain couples TRBV5-1 to TRBJ2-1; 9 bases agree with TRBD1. Trimming took 0 bases from V and 9 from J; bases not matched to a gene: 10. This CDR3 is built from 16 residues. The germline V gene encodes CDR1 SGHRS and CDR2 YFSETQ. CDR3: CASSLAGDRVGGEQFF. CDR3 sequence (DNA): TGCGCCAGCAGCTTGGCGGGGGACAGGGTGGGAGGTGAGCAGTTCTTC.

The chain carries TRBV25-1 and TRBJ1-2, with TRBD1 matching 11 bases. V dropped 2 bases and J dropped 7; count of bases not matched to a gene: 6. This CDR3 contains 15 residues. Per germline, CDR1 MGHDK and CDR2 SYGVNS. The CDR3 region has the DNA TGTGCCAGCAGTGAACCGGACAGGGGGCAGGGTGGCTACACCTTC. Its translation: CASSEPDRGQGGYTF.

This chain joins TRBV7-2 and TRBJ2-3, with D perhaps matching TRBD1 (5 bases). The V gene's germline CDR1 is SGHTA and CDR2 FQGNSA. This CDR3 contains 15 residues. Trimming shortened V by 5 bases and J by 2 bases, and 14 bases separated the two germline ends. CDR3 DNA sequence: TGTGCCAGCAGCCCTCGGACACAATACACAGATACGCAGTATTTT. Its protein is CASSPRTQYTDTQYF.

The chain links TRBV15 to TRBJ1-3; D is uncertain. Germline CDR1 and CDR2: LNHNV and YYDKDF (reference sequence). Trimming took off 1 base at V and 8 bases at J, with 15 bases between the two ends. This CDR3 spans 15 amino acids. CDR3 loop: CATSRVKGRRDTIYF. DNA for the CDR3: TGTGCCACCAGCAGAGTGAAGGGCAGGAGGGACACCATATATTTT.

The rearrangement joins TRBV18 to TRBJ2-5; 9 bases map to TRBD1. With V trimmed by 3 bases and J by 2 bases, 13 bases remained unmatched. CDR1 KGHSH and CDR2 LQKENI come from the germline V gene. The CDR3 spans 18 residues. The CDR3 loop reads CASSPQMTGTGSQETQYF. CDR3 in DNA: TGTGCCAGCTCACCGCAAATGACCGGGACAGGGAGTCAAGAGACCCAGTACTTC.

The rearrangement uses TRBV9 and TRBJ1-3, with TRBD1 matching over 11 bases. Trimming removed 4 bases from V and 4 bases from J; junction bases left unmatched: 19. The CDR3 loop spans 20 amino acids. The germline V gene encodes CDR1 SGDLS and CDR2 YYNGEE. In DNA, the CDR3 is TGTGCCAGCAGCCCACAAAGCGGGGAACCGGGACAGGGGGACGGAAACACCATATATTTT. Encoded protein: CASSPQSGEPGQGDGNTIYF.

In the case of this clone: This sample includes further DNA sequences coding for the same CDR3. The J gene is TRBJ1-6, the V gene TRBV28; D might be TRBD1 (6 bases). V lost 8 bases to trimming and J lost 0 bases, with 11 bases between them. In germline, CDR1 is MDHEN, CDR2 SYDVKM. There are 15 residues in the CDR3. As DNA, the CDR3 is TGTGCCAGCCGGGGGCTAAGCTCCTATAATTCACCCCTCCACTTT. Translating it yields CASRGLSSYNSPLHF.

This clone was seen only a few times. The chain combines TRBV7-2 with TRBJ1-6; a possible D gene is TRBD1 (5 bases). This CDR3 comprises 15 residues. CDR1 SGHTA and CDR2 FQGNSA come from the germline V gene. V was shortened by 4 bases and J by 10 bases, with 17 bases between the two germline ends. The CDR3 loop reads CASSSRTNKGSPLHF. The CDR3, as DNA: TGTGCCAGCAGCTCTCGGACAAATAAAGGATCACCCCTCCACTTT.

The chain has TRBV12-3 or TRBV12-4 and TRBJ2-7, with D hard to call. This CDR3 region has 13 residues. The V end was cut by 3 bases, the J end by 2 bases, with 8 bases between. CDR3 amino acids: CASSFVDPYEQYF. Written as DNA, the CDR3 is TGTGCCAGCAGTTTTGTGGATCCCTACGAGCAGTACTTC.

The genes are TRBV5-4 and TRBJ2-3, with 8 bases aligning to TRBD2. There are 18 residues in the CDR3. The J segment lost 2 bases and the V segment lost 0 bases, leaving 11 bases of the junction unmatched. The germline V gene encodes CDR1 SGHNT and CDR2 YYREEE (reference sequence). DNA of the CDR3: TGTGCCAGCAGCTTGGGGGGAGGTAGCGGGACCTTCACAGATACGCAGTATTTT. Amino acids: CASSLGGGSGTFTDTQYF.

The CDR3 here is CASSRRGSYNEQFF. CDR3 coding DNA: TGTGCCAGCAGCCGCAGGGGGTCCTACAATGAGCAGTTCTTC. V and J are TRBV6-5 and TRBJ2-1; 7 bases align to TRBD1. Germline assignment: CDR1 MNHEY and CDR2 SVGAGI. V dropped 6 bases and J dropped 1; count of bases not matched to a gene: 3. This CDR3 spans 14 amino acids.

This clone has a handful of counts. This sequence joins TRBV27 and TRBJ1-2, with unresolved D. Per the germline V gene, CDR1 is MNHEY and CDR2 is SMNVEV (reference sequence). Between the trimmed V and J ends, which lost 4 bases and 7 bases, there was a span of 10 bases. The CDR3 has 12 amino acids. This chain's CDR3 is CASSYKGFGYTF. The CDR3, as DNA: TGTGCCAGCAGTTATAAGGGTTTTGGCTACACCTTC.

The chain employs TRBV27 and TRBJ2-6; TRBD2 might be the D (6 bases). V lost 3 bases and J 2 bases, leaving 17 bases between the germline ends. CDR1 is MNHEY, CDR2 SMNVEV, per germline (reference sequence). This CDR3 region has 18 residues. The CDR3 loop is CASSFRGGQHPGANVLTF. In nucleotides, the CDR3 is TGTGCCAGCAGTTTTAGGGGAGGCCAACATCCTGGGGCCAACGTCCTGACTTTC.

The chain joins TRBV18 to TRBJ2-7; 10 nucleotides match TRBD2. This CDR3 is 13 amino acids long. J gave up 4 bases and V 8 bases, and 5 bases lay outside the gene matches. Per germline, CDR1 KGHSH and CDR2 LQKENI. Here the CDR3 DNA reads TGTGCCAGCCTAGCGGGAGAGCGATACGAGCAGTACTTC. It translates to CASLAGERYEQYF.

The rearrangement links TRBV19 to TRBJ1-1; D is unresolved. CDR3 length equals 14 residues. The germline gives CDR1 LNHDA, CDR2 SQIVND (reference sequence). The ends were cut back, 5 bases at V and 1 base at J, with 11 bases in the middle. Here the CDR3 DNA reads TGTGCCAGTAGTCTCGGATCGGCGAACACTGAAGCTTTCTTT. This sequence encodes CASSLGSANTEAFF. Based on the CDR3 plus reference TRBV19 and TRBJ1-1, the full variable domain is DGGITQSPKYLFRKEGQNVTLSCEQNLNHDAMYWYRQDPGQGLRLIYYSQIVNDFQKGDIAEGYSVSREKKESFPLTVTSAQKNPTAFYLCASSLGSANTEAFFGQGTRLTVV.

The rearrangement joins TRBV5-6 to TRBJ2-2, with D tentatively TRBD1 or TRBD2 (5 bases each). The CDR3 is 16 residues long. Deletions cut 0 bases from V and 7 bases from J, with 16 bases between. From germline, CDR1 is SGHDT and CDR2 YYEEEE. CDR3 sequence: CASSLAGAGMGGELFF. The CDR3 DNA is TGTGCCAGCAGCTTGGCTGGGGCCGGGATGGGCGGGGAGCTGTTTTTT.

J is TRBJ1-2 and V is TRBV6-5; D may be TRBD1 (5 bases). The CDR3 is 15 residues long. The germline V and J ends were trimmed by 5 bases and 5 bases, with 18 bases remaining between them. Looked up from germline, CDR1 is MNHEY and CDR2 is SVGAGI. CDR3 bases: TGTGCCAGCAGTCCGTGGGGGTCTCTTGGATATGGCTACACCTTC. It is translated as CASSPWGSLGYGYTF.

The rearrangement uses TRBV28 and TRBJ1-4; no clear D. V was pared by 2 bases and J by 5 bases, with 6 bases between. The CDR3 has 13 residues. Per germline, CDR1 MDHEN and CDR2 SYDVKM. The CDR3 DNA reads TGTGCCAGCAGTTTAATAGGGAATGAAAAACTGTTTTTT. Amino acid sequence: CASSLIGNEKLFF.

The J gene is TRBJ2-3, the V gene TRBV6-5; the D gene could be TRBD1 or TRBD2 (5 bases each). CDR1 MNHEY and CDR2 SVGAGI come from the germline V gene. The CDR3 extends over 14 amino acids. The germline V and J ends were trimmed by 4 bases and 0 bases, with 8 bases remaining between them. CDR3 loop: CASSLGDSTDTQYF. In DNA, the CDR3 is TGTGCCAGCAGTTTGGGGGACAGCACAGATACGCAGTATTTT.